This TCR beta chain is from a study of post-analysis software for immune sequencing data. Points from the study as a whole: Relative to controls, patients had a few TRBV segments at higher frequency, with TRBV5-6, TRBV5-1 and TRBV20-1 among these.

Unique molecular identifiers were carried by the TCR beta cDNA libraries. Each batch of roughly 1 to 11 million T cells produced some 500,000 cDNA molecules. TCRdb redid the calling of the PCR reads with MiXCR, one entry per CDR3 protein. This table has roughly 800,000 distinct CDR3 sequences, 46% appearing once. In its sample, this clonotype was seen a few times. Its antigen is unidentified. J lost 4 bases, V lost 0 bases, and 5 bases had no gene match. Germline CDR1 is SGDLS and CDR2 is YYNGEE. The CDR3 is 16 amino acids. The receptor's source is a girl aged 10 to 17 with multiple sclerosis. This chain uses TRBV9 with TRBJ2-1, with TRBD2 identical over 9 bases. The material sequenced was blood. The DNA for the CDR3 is TGTGCCAGCAGCGTAGTTGGACTAGCGCTTTACAATGAGCAGTTCTTC. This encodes CASSVVGLALYNEQFF.